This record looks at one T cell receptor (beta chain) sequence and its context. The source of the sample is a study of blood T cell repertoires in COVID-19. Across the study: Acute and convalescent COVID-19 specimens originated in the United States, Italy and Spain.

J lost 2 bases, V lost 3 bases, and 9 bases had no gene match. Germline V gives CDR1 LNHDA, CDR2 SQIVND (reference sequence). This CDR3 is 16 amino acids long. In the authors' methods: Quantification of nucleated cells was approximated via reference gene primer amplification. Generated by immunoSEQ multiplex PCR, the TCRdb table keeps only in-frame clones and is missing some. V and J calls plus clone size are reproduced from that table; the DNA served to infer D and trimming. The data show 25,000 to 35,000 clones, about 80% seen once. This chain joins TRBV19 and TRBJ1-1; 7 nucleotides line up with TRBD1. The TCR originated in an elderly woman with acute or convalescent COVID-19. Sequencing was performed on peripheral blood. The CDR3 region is CASSMRVGQLNTEAFF. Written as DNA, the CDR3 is TGTGCCAGTAGTATGAGGGTGGGACAGCTTAACACTGAAGCTTTCTTT.